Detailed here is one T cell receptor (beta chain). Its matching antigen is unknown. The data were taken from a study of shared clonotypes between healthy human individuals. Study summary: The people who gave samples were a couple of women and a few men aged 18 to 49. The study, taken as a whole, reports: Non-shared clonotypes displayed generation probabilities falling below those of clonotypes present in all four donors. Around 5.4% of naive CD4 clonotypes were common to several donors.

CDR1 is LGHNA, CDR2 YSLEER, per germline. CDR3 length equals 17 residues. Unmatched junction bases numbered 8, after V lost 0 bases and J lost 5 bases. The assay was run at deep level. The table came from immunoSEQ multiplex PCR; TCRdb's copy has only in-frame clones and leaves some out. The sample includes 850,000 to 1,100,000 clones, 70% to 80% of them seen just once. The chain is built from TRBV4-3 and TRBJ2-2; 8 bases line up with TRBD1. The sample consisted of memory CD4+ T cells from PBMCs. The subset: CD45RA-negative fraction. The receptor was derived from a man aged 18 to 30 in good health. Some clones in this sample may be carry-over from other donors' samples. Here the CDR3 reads CASSQEFRTGRTGELFF. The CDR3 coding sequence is TGCGCCAGCAGCCAAGAGTTTAGGACAGGGAGGACCGGGGAGCTGTTTTTT.